This TCR beta chain was identified in a study of blood T cell repertoires in COVID-19. Trimming stripped 8 bases from V and 5 bases from J, with 9 bases between. Germline assignment: CDR1 MNHNY and CDR2 SVGAGI (reference sequence). This CDR3 contains 11 residues. Study processing details: For nucleated cells, counts were estimated from reference gene primer amplification. The assay was immunoSEQ multiplex PCR, and TCRdb's table has in-frame clones only and misses some. The DNA gave D and trimming, while V, J and clone size come from that table. The table has around 110,000 clones, 82% seen once. The source material was peripheral blood. The gene calls are TRBV6-6 and TRBJ1-2; tentatively, D is TRBD1 (5 bases). This sequence was found in a woman aged 65 to 85 with acute or convalescent COVID-19. In DNA, the CDR3 is TGTGCCAGCGACGGGGGTTATGGCTACACCTTC. Its protein is CASDGGYGYTF.